This T cell receptor beta chain was found in a study of blood T cell repertoires in COVID-19. The repertoire was sequenced with immunoSEQ multiplex PCR; TCRdb's copy has only in-frame clones and lacks some. The sample shows approximately 110,000 clones, about four fifths of them seen only once. The germline gives CDR1 SGDLS, CDR2 YYNGEE. The CDR3 consists of 13 residues. The ends lost 1 base at V and 7 bases at J; junction bases unmatched: 2. V and J are TRBV9 and TRBJ2-1; 7 nucleotides match TRBD2. This clonotype originated in a woman aged 80 or older with acute or convalescent COVID-19. The sequencing sample was made of peripheral blood. In nucleotides, the CDR3 is TGTGCCAGCAGCGTATCCGGGAGGAATGAGCAGTTCTTC. It translates to CASSVSGRNEQFF. The whole variable domain, filled in from reference TRBV9 and TRBJ2-1, reads DSGVTQTPKHLITATGQRVTLRCSPRSGDLSVYWYQQSLDQGLQFLIQYYNGEERAKGNILERFSAQQFPDLHSELNLSSLELGDSALYFCASSVSGRNEQFFGPGTRLTVL.